Presented here are 8 T cell receptor beta chains from one specimen sequenced in a study of Ad26.COV2.S vaccination and SARS-CoV-2 variants. Using immunoSEQ multiplex PCR, the repertoire was profiled, and TCRdb retains in-frame clones only, with some absent. The sample includes over 110,000 clones, approximately 90% of them seen just once. The starting material was peripheral blood, obtained after recovery from COVID-19. All receptors come from a human donor who had recovered from COVID-19.

This clone was observed a single time. The chain employs TRBV28 and TRBJ2-5, with D unclear. CDR1 is MDHEN, CDR2 SYDVKM, per germline. There are 11 residues in the CDR3. The V and J ends lost 10 bases and 5 bases respectively, with 11 bases between them. CDR3 DNA sequence: TGTGCCACCTATCAAGTCGAGACCCAGTACTTC. It codes for CATYQVETQYF.

The CDR3 sequence is CASSLQGAWNEQYF. DNA for the CDR3: TGCGCCAGCAGCTTACAGGGGGCTTGGAACGAGCAGTACTTC. V usage is TRBV5-1 and J usage is TRBJ2-7, with 9 bases that match TRBD1. CDR3 length: 14 residues. Germline values: CDR1 SGHRS, CDR2 YFSETQ. Trimming removed 2 bases from V and 5 bases from J; junction bases left unmatched: 5.

The V gene is TRBV7-9, the J gene TRBJ2-1, with D tentatively TRBD1 (7 bases). CDR1 and CDR2 (germline): SEHNR, FQNEAQ (reference sequence). V was shortened by 11 bases and J by 4 bases, with 15 bases between the two germline ends. CDR3 size: 13 residues. Here the CDR3 DNA reads TGTGCCGGTGGGCAGGGGGGTTACAATGAGCAGTTCTTC. Its translation is CAGGQGGYNEQFF.

This clone was detected once. The J gene is TRBJ2-5, the V gene TRBV28; D may correspond to TRBD1 or TRBD2 (6 bases each). Germline values: CDR1 MDHEN, CDR2 SYDVKM. V dropped 6 bases and J dropped 5 bases, with 19 bases sitting between them. This CDR3 comprises 15 residues. CDR3 nucleotide sequence: TGTGCCAGCAGGCCCCCCGGGGGCCGGTGGGAGACCCAGTACTTC. Its protein product is CASRPPGGRWETQYF. The complete variable domain, with remaining parts taken from reference TRBV28 and TRBJ2-5, reads DVKVTQSSRYLVKRTGEKVFLECVQDMDHENMFWYRQDPGLGLRLIYFSYDVKMKEKGDIPEGYSVSREKKERFSLILESASTNQTSMYLCASRPPGGRWETQYFGPGTRLLVL.

The chain couples TRBV29-1 to TRBJ2-5, with D tentatively TRBD2 (7 bases). V lost 4 bases to trimming and J lost 5 bases, with 20 bases between them. The V gene's germline CDR1 is SQVTM and CDR2 ANQGSEA. This CDR3 spans 15 amino acids. The CDR3 DNA reads as TGCAGCGTTGGGGGGGGCAGGGAGGTGGGTGAGACCCAGTACTTC. Protein product: CSVGGGREVGETQYF.

Written as DNA, the CDR3 is TGTGCCAGCAGCTTAGAGGGACCCCTCCACTTT. Amino acids: CASSLEGPLHF. The genes are TRBV7-9 and TRBJ1-6; D is uncertain. V shed 1 base and J shed 12 bases, with 4 bases lying between them. Germline V gene lookup returns CDR1 SEHNR and CDR2 FQNEAQ (reference sequence). CDR3 length: 11 residues. The full variable domain, rest sourced from reference TRBV7-9 and TRBJ1-6, is DTGVSQNPRHKITKRGQNVTFRCDPISEHNRLYWYRQTLGQGPEFLTYFQNEAQLEKSRLLSDRFSAERPKGSFSTLEIQRTEQGDSAMYLCASSLEGPLHFGNGTRLTVT.

The rearrangement joins TRBV6-5 to TRBJ2-5; TRBD1 matches 7 bases. Losses at the gene ends were 7 bases for V and 3 bases for J; bases not matched to a gene: 8. In germline, CDR1 is MNHEY, CDR2 SVGAGI. This CDR3 region has 14 residues. The CDR3 DNA follows: TGTGCCAGCAAGACCGACAGGGTTAAAGAGACCCAGTACTTC. Translation: CASKTDRVKETQYF.

V gene TRBV5-5 combines with J gene TRBJ1-1; D is perhaps TRBD1 (5 bases). Deletions cut 5 bases from V and 1 base from J, with 12 bases between. Germline V gene data show CDR1 as SGHKS and CDR2 as YYEKEE (reference sequence). The CDR3 covers 14 residues. This CDR3 reads CASSPGGTNTEAFF. The DNA of the CDR3 is TGTGCCAGCAGTCCTGGGGGGACGAACACTGAAGCTTTCTTT.